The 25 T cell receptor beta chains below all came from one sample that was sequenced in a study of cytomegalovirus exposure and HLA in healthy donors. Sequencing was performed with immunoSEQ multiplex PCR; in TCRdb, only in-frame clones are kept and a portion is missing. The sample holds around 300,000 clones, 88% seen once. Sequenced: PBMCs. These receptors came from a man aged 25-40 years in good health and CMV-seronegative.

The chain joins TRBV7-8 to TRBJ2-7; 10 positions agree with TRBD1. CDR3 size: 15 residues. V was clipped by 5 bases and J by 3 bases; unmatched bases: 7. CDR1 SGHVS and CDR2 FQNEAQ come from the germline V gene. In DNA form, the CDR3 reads TGTGCCAGCAGCCCGACCCGGACAGGGGGCTACGAGCAGTACTTC. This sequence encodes CASSPTRTGGYEQYF.

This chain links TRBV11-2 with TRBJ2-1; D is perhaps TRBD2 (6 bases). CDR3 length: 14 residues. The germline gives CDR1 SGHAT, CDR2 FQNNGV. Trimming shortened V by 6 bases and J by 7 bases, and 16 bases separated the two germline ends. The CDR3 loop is CASRTPGTPNEQFF. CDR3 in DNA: TGTGCCAGCAGAACCCCCGGGACTCCAAATGAGCAGTTCTTC.

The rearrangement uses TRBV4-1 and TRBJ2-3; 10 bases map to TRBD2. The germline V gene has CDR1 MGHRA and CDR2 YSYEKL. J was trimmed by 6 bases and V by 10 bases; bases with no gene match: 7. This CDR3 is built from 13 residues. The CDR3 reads CATSLAGMDTQYF. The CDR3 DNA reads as TGCGCCACATCACTAGCGGGGATGGATACGCAGTATTTT.

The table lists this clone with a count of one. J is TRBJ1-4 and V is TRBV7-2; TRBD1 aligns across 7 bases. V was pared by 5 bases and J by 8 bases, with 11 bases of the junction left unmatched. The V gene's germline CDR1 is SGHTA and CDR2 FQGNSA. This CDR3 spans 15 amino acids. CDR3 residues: CASSRSGTDGEKLFF. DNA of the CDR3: TGTGCCAGCAGCCGATCGGGGACAGATGGGGAAAAACTGTTTTTT. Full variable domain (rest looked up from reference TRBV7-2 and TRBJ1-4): GAGVSQSPSNKVTEKGKDVELRCDPISGHTALYWYRQSLGQGLEFLIYFQGNSAPDKSGLPSDRFSAERTGGSVSTLTIQRTQQEDSAVYLCASSRSGTDGEKLFFGSGTQLSVL.

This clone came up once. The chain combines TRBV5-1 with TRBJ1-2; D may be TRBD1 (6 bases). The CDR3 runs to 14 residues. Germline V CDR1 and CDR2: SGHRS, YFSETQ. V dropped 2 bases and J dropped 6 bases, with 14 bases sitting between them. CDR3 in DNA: TGCGCCAGCAGCTTAAGGACAGCCTTGGATGGCTACACCTTC. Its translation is CASSLRTALDGYTF.

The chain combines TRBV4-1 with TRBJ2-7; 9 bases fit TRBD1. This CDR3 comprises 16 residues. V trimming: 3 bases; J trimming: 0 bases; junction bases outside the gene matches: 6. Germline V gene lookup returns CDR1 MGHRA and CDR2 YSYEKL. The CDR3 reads CASSHPGTGSSYEQYF. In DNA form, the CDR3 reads TGCGCCAGCAGCCATCCCGGGACAGGGAGCTCCTACGAGCAGTACTTC.

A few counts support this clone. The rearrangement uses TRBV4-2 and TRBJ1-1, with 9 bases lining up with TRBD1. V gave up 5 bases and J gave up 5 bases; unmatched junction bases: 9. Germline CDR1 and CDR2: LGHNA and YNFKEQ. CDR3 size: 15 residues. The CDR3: CASSLAGQGSTEAFF. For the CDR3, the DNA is TGTGCCAGCAGCTTGGCGGGACAGGGAAGTACTGAAGCTTTCTTT.

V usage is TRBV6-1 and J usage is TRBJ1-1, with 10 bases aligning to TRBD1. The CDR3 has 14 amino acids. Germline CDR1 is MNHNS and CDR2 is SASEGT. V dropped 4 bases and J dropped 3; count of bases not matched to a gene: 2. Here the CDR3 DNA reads TGTGCCAGCAGTGGGGGACAGGGGTACACTGAAGCTTTCTTT. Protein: CASSGGQGYTEAFF.

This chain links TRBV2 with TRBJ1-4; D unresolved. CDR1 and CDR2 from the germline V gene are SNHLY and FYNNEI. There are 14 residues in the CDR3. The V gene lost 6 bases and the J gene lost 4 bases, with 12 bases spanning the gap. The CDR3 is CASRGDGYNEKLFF. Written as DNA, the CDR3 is TGTGCCAGCAGGGGCGACGGCTATAATGAAAAACTGTTTTTT. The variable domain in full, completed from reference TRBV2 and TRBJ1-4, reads EPEVTQTPSHQVTQMGQEVILRCVPISNHLYFYWYRQILGQKVEFLVSFYNNEISEKSEIFDDQFSVERPDGSNFTLKIRSTKLEDSAMYFCASRGDGYNEKLFFGSGTQLSVL.

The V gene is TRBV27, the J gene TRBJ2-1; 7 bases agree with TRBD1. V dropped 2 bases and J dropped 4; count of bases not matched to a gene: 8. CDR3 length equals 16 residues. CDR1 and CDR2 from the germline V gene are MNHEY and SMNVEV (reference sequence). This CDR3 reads CASSLVGQPLYNEQFF. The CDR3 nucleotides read TGTGCCAGCAGTTTAGTGGGACAGCCTCTATACAATGAGCAGTTCTTC.

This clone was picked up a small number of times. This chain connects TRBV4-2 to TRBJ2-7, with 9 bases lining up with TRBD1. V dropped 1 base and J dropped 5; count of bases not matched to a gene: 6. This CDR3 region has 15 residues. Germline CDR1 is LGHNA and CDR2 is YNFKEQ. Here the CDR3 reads CASSQVGQGANEQYF. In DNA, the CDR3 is TGTGCCAGCAGCCAAGTGGGACAGGGAGCCAACGAGCAGTACTTC.

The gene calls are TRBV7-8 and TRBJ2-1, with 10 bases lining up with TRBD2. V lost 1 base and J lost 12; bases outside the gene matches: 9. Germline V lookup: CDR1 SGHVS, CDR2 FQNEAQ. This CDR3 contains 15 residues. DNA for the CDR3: TGTGCCAGCAGCTTAGTAGCGCTAGCGGGGGTGTCGCAGTTCTTC. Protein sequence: CASSLVALAGVSQFF.

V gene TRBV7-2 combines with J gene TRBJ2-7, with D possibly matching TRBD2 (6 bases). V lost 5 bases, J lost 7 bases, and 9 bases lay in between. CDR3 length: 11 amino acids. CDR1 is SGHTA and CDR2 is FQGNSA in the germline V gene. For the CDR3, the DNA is TGTGCCAGCAGCCTAGGGAGGGAGCAGTACTTC. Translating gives CASSLGREQYF. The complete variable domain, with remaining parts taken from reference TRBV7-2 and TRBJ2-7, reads GAGVSQSPSNKVTEKGKDVELRCDPISGHTALYWYRQSLGQGLEFLIYFQGNSAPDKSGLPSDRFSAERTGGSVSTLTIQRTQQEDSAVYLCASSLGREQYFGPGTRLTVT.

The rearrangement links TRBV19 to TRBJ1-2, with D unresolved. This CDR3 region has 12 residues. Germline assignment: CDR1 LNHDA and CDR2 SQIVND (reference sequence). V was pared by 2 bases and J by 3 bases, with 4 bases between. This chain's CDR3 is CASSISYYGYTF. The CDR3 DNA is TGTGCCAGTAGTATATCTTACTATGGCTACACCTTC.

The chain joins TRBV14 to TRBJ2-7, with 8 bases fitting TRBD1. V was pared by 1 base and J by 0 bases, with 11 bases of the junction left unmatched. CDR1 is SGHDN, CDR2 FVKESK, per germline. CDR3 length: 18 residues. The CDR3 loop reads CASSQVDFGTGSSYEQYF. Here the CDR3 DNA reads TGTGCCAGCAGCCAAGTTGATTTCGGGACAGGTAGCTCCTACGAGCAGTACTTC.

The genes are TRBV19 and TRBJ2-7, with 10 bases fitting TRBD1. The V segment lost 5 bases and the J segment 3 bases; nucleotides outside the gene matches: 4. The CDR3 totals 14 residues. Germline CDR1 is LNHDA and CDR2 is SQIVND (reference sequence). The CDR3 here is CASSWDRGDYEQYF. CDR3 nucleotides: TGTGCCAGTAGTTGGGACAGGGGCGACTACGAGCAGTACTTC.

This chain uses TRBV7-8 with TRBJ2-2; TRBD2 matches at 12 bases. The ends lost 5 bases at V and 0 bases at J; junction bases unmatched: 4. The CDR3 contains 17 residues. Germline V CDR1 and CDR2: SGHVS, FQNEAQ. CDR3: CASSARLAGANTGELFF. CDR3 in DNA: TGTGCCAGCAGCGCCCGACTAGCGGGGGCGAACACCGGGGAGCTGTTTTTT. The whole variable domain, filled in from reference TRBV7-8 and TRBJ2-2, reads GAGVSQSPRYKVAKRGQDVALRCDPISGHVSLFWYQQALGQGPEFLTYFQNEAQLDKSGLPSDRFFAERPEGSVSTLKIQRTQQEDSAVYLCASSARLAGANTGELFFGEGSRLTVL.

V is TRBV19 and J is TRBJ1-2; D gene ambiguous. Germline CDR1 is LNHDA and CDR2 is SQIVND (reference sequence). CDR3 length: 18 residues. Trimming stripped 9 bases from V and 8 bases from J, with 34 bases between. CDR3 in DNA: TGTGCCAGCAGATTCATTCCGGGGTTGACGCATGAATTGCAAGGCTACACCTTC. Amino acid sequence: CASRFIPGLTHELQGYTF.

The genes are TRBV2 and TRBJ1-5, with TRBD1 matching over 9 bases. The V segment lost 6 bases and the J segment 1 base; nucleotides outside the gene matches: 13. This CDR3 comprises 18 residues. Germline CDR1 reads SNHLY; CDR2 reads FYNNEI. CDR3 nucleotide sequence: TGTGCCAGCAGAGATTTAGGGACAGGGTTCTTGAGCAATCAGCCCCAGCATTTT. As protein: CASRDLGTGFLSNQPQHF.

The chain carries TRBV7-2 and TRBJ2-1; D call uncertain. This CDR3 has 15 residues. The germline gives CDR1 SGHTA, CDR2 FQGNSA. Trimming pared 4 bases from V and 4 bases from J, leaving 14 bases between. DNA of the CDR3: TGTGCCAGCAGCTCCCCGGCTCCTAGGTACAATGAGCAGTTCTTC. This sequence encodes CASSSPAPRYNEQFF.

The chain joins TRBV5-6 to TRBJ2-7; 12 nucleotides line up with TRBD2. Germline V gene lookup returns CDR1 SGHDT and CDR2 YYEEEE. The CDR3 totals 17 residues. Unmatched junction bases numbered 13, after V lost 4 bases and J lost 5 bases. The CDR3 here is CASSTTSGLAGFNEQYF. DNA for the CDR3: TGTGCCAGCAGCACGACTTCAGGACTAGCGGGGTTCAACGAGCAGTACTTC.

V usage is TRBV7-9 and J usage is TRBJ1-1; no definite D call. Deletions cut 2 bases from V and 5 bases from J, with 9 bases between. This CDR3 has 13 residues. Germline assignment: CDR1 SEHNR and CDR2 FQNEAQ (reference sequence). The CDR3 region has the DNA TGTGCCAGCAGCTTAACAGTTGGGACTGAAGCTTTCTTT. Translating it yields CASSLTVGTEAFF.

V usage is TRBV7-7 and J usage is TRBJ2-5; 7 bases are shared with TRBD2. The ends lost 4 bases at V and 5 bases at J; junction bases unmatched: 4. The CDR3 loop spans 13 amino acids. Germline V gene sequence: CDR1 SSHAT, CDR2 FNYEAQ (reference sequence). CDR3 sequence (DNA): TGTGCCAGCAGCTGGACTAGAGGGGAGACCCAGTACTTC. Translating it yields CASSWTRGETQYF.

CDR3 DNA: TGTGCCAGCAGCTTGGATCCTCATCAGCCCCAGCATTTT. This translates into CASSLDPHQPQHF. J is TRBJ1-5 and V is TRBV5-6; D not certain. This CDR3 has 13 amino acids. Germline assignment: CDR1 SGHDT and CDR2 YYEEEE. V lost 0 bases, J lost 5 bases, and 6 bases lay in between.

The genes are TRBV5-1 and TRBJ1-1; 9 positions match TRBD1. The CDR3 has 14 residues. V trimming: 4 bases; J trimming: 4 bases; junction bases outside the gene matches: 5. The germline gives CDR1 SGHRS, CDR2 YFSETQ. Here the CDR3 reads CASSTDRGGTEAFF. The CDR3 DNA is TGCGCCAGCAGCACAGACAGGGGGGGCACTGAAGCTTTCTTT.